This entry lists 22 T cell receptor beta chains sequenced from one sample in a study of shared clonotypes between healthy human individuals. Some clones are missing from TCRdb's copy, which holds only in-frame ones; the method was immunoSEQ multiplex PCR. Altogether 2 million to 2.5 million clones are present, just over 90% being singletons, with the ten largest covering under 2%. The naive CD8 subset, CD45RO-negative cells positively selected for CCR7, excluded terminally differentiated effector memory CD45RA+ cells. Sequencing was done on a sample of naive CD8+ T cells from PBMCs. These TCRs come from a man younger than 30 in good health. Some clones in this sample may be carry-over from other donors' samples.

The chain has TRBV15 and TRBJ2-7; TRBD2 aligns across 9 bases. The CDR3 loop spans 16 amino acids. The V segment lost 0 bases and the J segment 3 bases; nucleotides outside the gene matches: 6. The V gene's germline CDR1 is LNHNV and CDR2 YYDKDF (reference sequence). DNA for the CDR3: TGTGCCACCAGCAGAGATCTACTAGCGGGCCTCTACGAGCAGTACTTC. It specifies CATSRDLLAGLYEQYF.

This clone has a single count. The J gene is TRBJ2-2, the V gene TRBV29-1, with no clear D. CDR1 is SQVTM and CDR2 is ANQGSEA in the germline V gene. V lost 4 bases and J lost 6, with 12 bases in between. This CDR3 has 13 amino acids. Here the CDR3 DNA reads TGCAGCGTTGTAGGGTCTGCTGCCGGGGAGCTGTTTTTT. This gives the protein CSVVGSAAGELFF.

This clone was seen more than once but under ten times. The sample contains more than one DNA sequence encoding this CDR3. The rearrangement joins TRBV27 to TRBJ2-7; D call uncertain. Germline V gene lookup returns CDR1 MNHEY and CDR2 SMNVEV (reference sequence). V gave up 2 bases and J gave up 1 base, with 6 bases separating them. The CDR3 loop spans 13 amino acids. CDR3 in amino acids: CASSLGGSYEQYF. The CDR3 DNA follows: TGTGCCAGCAGTTTAGGTGGGTCCTACGAGCAGTACTTC.

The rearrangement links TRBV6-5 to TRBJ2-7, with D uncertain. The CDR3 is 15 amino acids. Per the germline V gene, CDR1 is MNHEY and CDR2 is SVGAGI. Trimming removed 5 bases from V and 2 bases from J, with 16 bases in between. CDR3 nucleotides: TGTGCCAGCAGTCGATCACTGGACGGACCCTACGAGCAGTACTTC. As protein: CASSRSLDGPYEQYF.

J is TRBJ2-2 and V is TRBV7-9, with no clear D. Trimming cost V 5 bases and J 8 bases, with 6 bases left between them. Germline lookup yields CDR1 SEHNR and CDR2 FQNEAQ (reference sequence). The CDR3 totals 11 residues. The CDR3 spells CASSQMGELFF. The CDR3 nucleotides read TGTGCCAGCAGCCAAATGGGGGAGCTGTTTTTT.

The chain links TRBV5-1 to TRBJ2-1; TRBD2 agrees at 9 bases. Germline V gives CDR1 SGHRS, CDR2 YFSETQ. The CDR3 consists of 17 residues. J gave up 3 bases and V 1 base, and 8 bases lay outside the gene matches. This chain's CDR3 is CASSLRVAGVVYNEQFF. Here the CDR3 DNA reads TGCGCCAGCAGCTTGAGGGTAGCGGGAGTCGTCTACAATGAGCAGTTCTTC.

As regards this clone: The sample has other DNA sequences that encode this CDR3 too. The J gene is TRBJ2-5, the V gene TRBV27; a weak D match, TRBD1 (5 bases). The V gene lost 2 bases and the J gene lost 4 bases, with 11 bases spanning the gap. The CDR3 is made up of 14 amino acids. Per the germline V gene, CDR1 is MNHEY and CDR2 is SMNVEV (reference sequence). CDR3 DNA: TGTGCCAGCAGTTTAATCCCAGGGCGAGAGACCCAGTACTTC. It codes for CASSLIPGRETQYF.

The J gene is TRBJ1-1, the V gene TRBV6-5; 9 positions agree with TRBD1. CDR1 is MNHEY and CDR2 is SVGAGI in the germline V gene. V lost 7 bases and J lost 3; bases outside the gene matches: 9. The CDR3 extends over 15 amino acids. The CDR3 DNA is TGTGCCAGCAATACTTACAGGGGGCAGGACACTGAAGCTTTCTTT. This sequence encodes CASNTYRGQDTEAFF.

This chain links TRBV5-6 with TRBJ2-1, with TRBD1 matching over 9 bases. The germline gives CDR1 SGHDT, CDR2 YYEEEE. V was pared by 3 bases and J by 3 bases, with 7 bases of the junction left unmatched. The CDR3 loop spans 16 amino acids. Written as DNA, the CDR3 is TGTGCCAGCAGCTCCGGGACAGGGCCTATCTACAATGAGCAGTTCTTC. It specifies CASSSGTGPIYNEQFF.

The CDR3 coding sequence is TGCAGCGTTGATTCGCCTAGCGGGATGCTAGCCAAAAACATTCAGTACTTC. This codes for CSVDSPSGMLAKNIQYF. The chain links TRBV29-1 to TRBJ2-4; 9 bases fit TRBD2. The CDR3 loop spans 17 amino acids. Germline assignment: CDR1 SQVTM and CDR2 ANQGSEA. V shed 3 bases, J shed 0 bases, and the junction held 9 bases outside the gene matches. Using reference TRBV29-1 and TRBJ2-4 for the parts outside the CDR3, the full variable domain is SAVISQKPSRDICQRGTSLTIQCQVDSQVTMMFWYRQQPGQSLTLIATANQGSEATYESGFVIDKFPISRPNLTFSTLTVSNMSPEDSSIYLCSVDSPSGMLAKNIQYFGAGTRLSVL.

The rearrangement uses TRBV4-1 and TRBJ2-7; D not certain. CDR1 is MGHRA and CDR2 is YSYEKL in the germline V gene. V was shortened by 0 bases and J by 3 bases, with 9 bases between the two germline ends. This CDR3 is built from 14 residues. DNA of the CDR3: TGCGCCAGCAGCCAAGACAGGTTCCTCTACGAGCAGTACTTC. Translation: CASSQDRFLYEQYF.

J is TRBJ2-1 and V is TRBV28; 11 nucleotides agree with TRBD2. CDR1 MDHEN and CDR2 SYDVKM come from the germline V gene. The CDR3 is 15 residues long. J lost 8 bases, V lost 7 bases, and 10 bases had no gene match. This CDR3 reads CASTELSGRVDEQFF. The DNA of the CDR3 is TGTGCCAGCACCGAACTTAGCGGGAGGGTCGATGAGCAGTTCTTC.

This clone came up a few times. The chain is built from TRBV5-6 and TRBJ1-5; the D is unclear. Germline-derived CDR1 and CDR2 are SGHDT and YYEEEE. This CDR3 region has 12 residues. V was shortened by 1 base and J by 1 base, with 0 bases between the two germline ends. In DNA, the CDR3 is TGTGCCAGCAGCTTGAGCAATCAGCCCCAGCATTTT. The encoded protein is CASSLSNQPQHF.

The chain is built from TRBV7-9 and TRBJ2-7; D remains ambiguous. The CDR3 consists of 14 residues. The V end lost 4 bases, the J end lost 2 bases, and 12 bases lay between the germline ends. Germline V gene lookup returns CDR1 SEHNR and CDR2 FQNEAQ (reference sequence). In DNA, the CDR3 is TGTGCCAGCAGCTCTTTGACACCTACCTACGAGCAGTACTTC. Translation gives CASSSLTPTYEQYF.

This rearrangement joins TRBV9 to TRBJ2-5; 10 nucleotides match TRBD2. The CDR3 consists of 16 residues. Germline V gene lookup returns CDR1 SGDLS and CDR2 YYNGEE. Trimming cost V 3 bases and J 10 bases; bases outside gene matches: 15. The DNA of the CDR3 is TGTGCCAGCAGCGACGGGACTAGCGTAAGTCCGCGGGGCCAGTACTTC. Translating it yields CASSDGTSVSPRGQYF.

DNA of the CDR3: TGTGCCACCAGCAGAGATCAAGAGGGATCCTCCTACGAGCAGTACTTC. This codes for CATSRDQEGSSYEQYF. The rearrangement links TRBV15 to TRBJ2-7, with TRBD2 as a possible D gene (5 bases). Trimming shortened V by 0 bases and J by 0 bases, and 12 bases separated the two germline ends. CDR1 and CDR2 (germline): LNHNV, YYDKDF (reference sequence). This CDR3 comprises 16 residues.

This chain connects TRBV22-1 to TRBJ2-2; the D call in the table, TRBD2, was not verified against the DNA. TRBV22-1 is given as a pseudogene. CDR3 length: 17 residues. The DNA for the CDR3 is TGTCCTGGGAGCGCACCGTCTAGCGGCCCCCGAGGCGGGGAGCTGTTTTTT. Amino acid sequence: CPGSAPSSGPRGGELFF.

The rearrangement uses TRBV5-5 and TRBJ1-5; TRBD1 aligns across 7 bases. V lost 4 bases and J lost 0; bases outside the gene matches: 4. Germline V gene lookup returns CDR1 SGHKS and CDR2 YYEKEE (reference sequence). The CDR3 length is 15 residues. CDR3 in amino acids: CASSVTGNSNQPQHF. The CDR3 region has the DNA TGTGCCAGCAGCGTGACAGGGAATAGCAATCAGCCCCAGCATTTT.

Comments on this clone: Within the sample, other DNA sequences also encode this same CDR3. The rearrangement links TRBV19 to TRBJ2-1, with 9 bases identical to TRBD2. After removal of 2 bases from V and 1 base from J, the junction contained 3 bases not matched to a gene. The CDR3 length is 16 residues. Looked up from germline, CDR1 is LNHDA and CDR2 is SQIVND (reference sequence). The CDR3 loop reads CASSITAGGSYNEQFF. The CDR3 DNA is TGTGCCAGTAGTATAACAGCGGGAGGATCCTACAATGAGCAGTTCTTC.

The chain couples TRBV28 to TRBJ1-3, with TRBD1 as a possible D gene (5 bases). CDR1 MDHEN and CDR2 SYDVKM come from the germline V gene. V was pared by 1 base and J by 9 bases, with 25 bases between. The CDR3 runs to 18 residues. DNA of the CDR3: TGTGCCAGCAGTTTATTGATCAAGGGCCGCGGGGGAACGGGCACCATATATTTT. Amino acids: CASSLLIKGRGGTGTIYF.

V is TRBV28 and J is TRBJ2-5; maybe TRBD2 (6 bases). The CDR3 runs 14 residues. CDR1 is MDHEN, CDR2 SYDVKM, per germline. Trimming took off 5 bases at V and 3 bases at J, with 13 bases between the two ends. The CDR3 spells CASSTPGLKETQYF. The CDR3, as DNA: TGTGCCAGCAGTACTCCGGGACTTAAAGAGACCCAGTACTTC.

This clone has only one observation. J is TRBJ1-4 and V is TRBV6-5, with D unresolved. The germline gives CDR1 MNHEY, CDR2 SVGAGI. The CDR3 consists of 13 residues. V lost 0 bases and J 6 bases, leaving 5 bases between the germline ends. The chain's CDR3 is CASSYSNYEKLFF. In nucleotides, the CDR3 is TGTGCCAGCAGTTACTCGAATTATGAAAAACTGTTTTTT.